This entry is about one TCR beta chain. What it binds is unknown. Libraries were prepared by immunoSEQ multiplex PCR; TCRdb keeps only in-frame clonotypes and omits some of them. The repertoire holds tens of thousands of clones, with about 80% as singletons. The V end lost 4 bases, the J end lost 2 bases, and 15 bases lay between the germline ends. The CDR3 is 15 amino acids. Germline loops: CDR1 SGHRS, CDR2 YFSETQ. The entry originates in a study of OX40 agonist ivuxolimab in advanced cancers. General study points: Partial responders receiving 0.1-3.0 mg/kg showed among the lowest clonal expansion. CD8+ T cells (on average) carried more expanded clones than CD4+ T cells. Circulating CD4+ and CD8+ T cells showed clonal expansion by week 6 at 0.1 to 3.0 mg/kg. No determination was made of the antigen specificity of the expanded peripheral T cells.

Material: CD4+ or CD8+ T cells sorted from blood, obtained in a trial of the OX40 agonist ivuxolimab. The origin of this receptor is an adult with an advanced solid tumor such as melanoma, head and neck, liver or kidney cancer. The chain is built from TRBV5-1 and TRBJ1-1; no clear D gene. The CDR3 reads CASSLLYSSNTEAFF. The CDR3 bases are TGCGCCAGCAGCCTATTGTACTCATCAAACACTGAAGCTTTCTTT.